This T cell receptor (beta chain) was obtained from a study of shared clonotypes between healthy human individuals. Notes on the study in general: Naive CD4 clonotype sharing across a few donors was approximately 5.2%.

About this clone itself: Its antigen is unidentified.

Repertoires were generated with immunoSEQ multiplex PCR, while TCRdb's copy carries only in-frame clones and drops some. In the table there are some 550,000 clones, 97% of which are singletons. Germline values: CDR1 SGHDN, CDR2 FVKESK. The V and J ends lost 0 bases and 10 bases, in that order; junction bases with no gene match: 8. The CDR3 contains 14 residues. The clonotype originates from a woman aged 25 to 39 in good health. Sequenced input: naive CD4+ T cells sorted from blood. Regarding subset: CD45RA+ positively selected. The V and J genes are TRBV14 and TRBJ1-2, with 7 bases identical to TRBD1. Here the CDR3 reads CASSQDRGNPDYTF. The CDR3 nucleotides are TGTGCCAGCAGCCAAGACAGGGGGAATCCTGACTACACCTTC.